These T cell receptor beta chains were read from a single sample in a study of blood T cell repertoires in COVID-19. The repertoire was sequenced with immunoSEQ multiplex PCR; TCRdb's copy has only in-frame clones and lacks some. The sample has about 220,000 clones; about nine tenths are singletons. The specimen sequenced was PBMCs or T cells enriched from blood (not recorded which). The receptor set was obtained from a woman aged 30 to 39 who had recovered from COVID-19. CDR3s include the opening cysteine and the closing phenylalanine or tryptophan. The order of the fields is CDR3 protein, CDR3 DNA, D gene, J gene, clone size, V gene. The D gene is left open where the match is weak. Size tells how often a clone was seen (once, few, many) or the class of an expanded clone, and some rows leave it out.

CDR3aa: CASRRGTTYEQYF
CDR3nt: TGTGCCAGCAGACGGGGGACCACCTACGAGCAGTATTTC
d_gene: -
j_gene: TRBJ2-7
abundance: -
v_gene: TRBV12-3/TRBV12-4

CDR3aa: CASSLAFTGIRNEKLFF
CDR3nt: TGTGCCAGCAGCTTGGCTTTTACCGGGATAAGAAATGAAAAACTGTTTTTT
d_gene: -
j_gene: TRBJ1-4
abundance: -
v_gene: TRBV5-6

CDR3aa: CASSELADSGNTIYF
CDR3nt: TGTGCCAGCAGTGAATTGGCGGACTCTGGAAACACCATATATTTT
d_gene: -
j_gene: TRBJ1-3
abundance: -
v_gene: TRBV2

CDR3aa: CASSQDWPVSDEQFF
CDR3nt: TGCGCCAGCAGCCAAGATTGGCCAGTAAGCGATGAGCAGTTCTTC
d_gene: -
j_gene: TRBJ2-1
abundance: -
v_gene: TRBV4-3

CDR3aa: CASSTTGLATDTQYF
CDR3nt: TGCGCCAGCAGCACAACGGGACTAGCCACAGATACGCAGTATTTT
d_gene: TRBD2
j_gene: TRBJ2-3
abundance: -
v_gene: TRBV5-1

CDR3aa: CASSVGTGRSEQYF
CDR3nt: TGTGCCAGTAGTGTTGGGACAGGGCGAAGCGAGCAGTACTTC
d_gene: TRBD1
j_gene: TRBJ2-7
abundance: -
v_gene: TRBV19

CDR3aa: CASSLGLVWETQYF
CDR3nt: TGTGCCAGCAGCTTGGGACTAGTATGGGAGACCCAGTACTTC
d_gene: -
j_gene: TRBJ2-5
abundance: -
v_gene: TRBV5-5

CDR3aa: CASVYSGTNEKLFF
CDR3nt: TGTGCCAGCGTATACAGCGGAACTAATGAAAAACTGTTTTTT
d_gene: -
j_gene: TRBJ1-4
abundance: -
v_gene: TRBV6-5

CDR3aa: CASSPFGRGLDEQFF
CDR3nt: TGTGCCAGCAGTCCCTTCGGTCGTGGTCTCGATGAGCAGTTCTTC
d_gene: -
j_gene: TRBJ2-1
abundance: -
v_gene: TRBV6-5

CDR3aa: CASSIDGGTSTDTQYF
CDR3nt: TGTGCCAGTAGTATAGACGGGGGAACGAGCACAGATACGCAGTATTTT
d_gene: -
j_gene: TRBJ2-3
abundance: -
v_gene: TRBV19

CDR3aa: CASSYKPGRTEAFF
CDR3nt: TGTGCCAGCAGCTACAAGCCAGGGCGGACTGAAGCTTTCTTT
d_gene: -
j_gene: TRBJ1-1
abundance: -
v_gene: TRBV6-6

CDR3aa: CASSPPGGRVGYNEQFF
CDR3nt: TGTGCCAGCAGCCCCCCAGGGGGCCGGGTGGGCTACAATGAGCAGTTCTTC
d_gene: TRBD1
j_gene: TRBJ2-1
abundance: -
v_gene: TRBV11-2

CDR3aa: CASSLGFSGNTIYF
CDR3nt: TGTGCCAGCAGCTTGGGCTTCTCTGGAAACACCATATATTTT
d_gene: -
j_gene: TRBJ1-3
abundance: -
v_gene: TRBV7-6

CDR3aa: CASSARAGGTEAFF
CDR3nt: TGTGCCAGCAGCGCTCGGGCAGGGGGCACTGAAGCTTTCTTT
d_gene: TRBD1
j_gene: TRBJ1-1
abundance: -
v_gene: TRBV7-2

CDR3aa: CASSPGGERVTDTQYF
CDR3nt: TGTGCCAGCAGCCCTGGGGGGGAGCGGGTCACAGATACGCAGTATTTT
d_gene: TRBD2
j_gene: TRBJ2-3
abundance: -
v_gene: TRBV5-4

CDR3aa: CASRREEGTQYF
CDR3nt: TGTGCCAGTAGGAGGGAGGAAGGGACCCAGTACTTC
d_gene: -
j_gene: TRBJ2-5
abundance: -
v_gene: TRBV19

CDR3aa: CASSIAGGYSNQPQHF
CDR3nt: TGTGCCAGTAGTATAGCAGGGGGGTATAGCAATCAGCCCCAGCATTTT
d_gene: TRBD1
j_gene: TRBJ1-5
abundance: -
v_gene: TRBV19

CDR3aa: CASSLEEVPRSNSPLHF
CDR3nt: TGCGCCAGCAGCTTGGAAGAGGTCCCCCGGTCCAATTCACCCCTCCACTTT
d_gene: -
j_gene: TRBJ1-6
abundance: -
v_gene: TRBV5-1

CDR3aa: CASSQGNKNLAYTGELFF
CDR3nt: TGTGCCAGCAGCCAAGGAAATAAGAACTTAGCGTACACCGGGGAGCTGTTTTTT
d_gene: -
j_gene: TRBJ2-2
abundance: -
v_gene: TRBV4-2

CDR3aa: CASSPTTGGFYEQYF
CDR3nt: TGTGCCAGCAGCCCGACGACCGGGGGATTCTACGAGCAGTACTTC
d_gene: -
j_gene: TRBJ2-7
abundance: -
v_gene: TRBV11-3

CDR3aa: CASKVQVNTEAFF
CDR3nt: TGTGCCAGCAAGGTACAGGTGAACACTGAAGCTTTCTTT
d_gene: -
j_gene: TRBJ1-1
abundance: once
v_gene: TRBV2

CDR3aa: CASSQDPLGQVAEQYF
CDR3nt: TGCGCCAGCAGCCAAGATCCCCTGGGTCAGGTGGCCGAGCAGTACTTC
d_gene: -
j_gene: TRBJ2-7
abundance: -
v_gene: TRBV4-3

CDR3aa: CAISEQTGGLGTEAFF
CDR3nt: TGTGCCATCAGTGAGCAGACAGGGGGCTTGGGGACTGAAGCTTTCTTT
d_gene: TRBD1
j_gene: TRBJ1-1
abundance: few
v_gene: TRBV10-3

CDR3aa: CASSYSGGGLQAFF
CDR3nt: TGTGCCAGCAGTTACTCGGGGGGAGGGCTTCAAGCTTTCTTT
d_gene: -
j_gene: TRBJ1-1
abundance: -
v_gene: TRBV6-5

CDR3aa: CASWGGTPYSNQPQHF
CDR3nt: TGTGCCAGCTGGGGGGGGACACCCTATAGCAATCAGCCCCAGCATTTT
d_gene: -
j_gene: TRBJ1-5
abundance: -
v_gene: TRBV28

CDR3aa: CATSRLPTHSYEQYF
CDR3nt: TGTGCCACCAGCAGATTGCCGACTCATTCCTACGAGCAGTACTTC
d_gene: -
j_gene: TRBJ2-7
abundance: -
v_gene: TRBV15

CDR3aa: CASSLGQGRHYGYTF
CDR3nt: TGTGCCAGCAGCTTAGGGCAGGGGAGACACTATGGCTACACCTTC
d_gene: -
j_gene: TRBJ1-2
abundance: -
v_gene: TRBV7-8

CDR3aa: CASSQVMTPNTGELFF
CDR3nt: TGTGCCAGCAGCCAAGTTATGACACCGAACACCGGGGAGCTGTTTTTT
d_gene: -
j_gene: TRBJ2-2
abundance: -
v_gene: TRBV3-1/TRBV3-2

CDR3aa: CASSLVSADYGYTF
CDR3nt: TGTGCCAGCAGCTTAGTTTCCGCAGACTATGGCTACACCTTC
d_gene: -
j_gene: TRBJ1-2
abundance: -
v_gene: TRBV7-2